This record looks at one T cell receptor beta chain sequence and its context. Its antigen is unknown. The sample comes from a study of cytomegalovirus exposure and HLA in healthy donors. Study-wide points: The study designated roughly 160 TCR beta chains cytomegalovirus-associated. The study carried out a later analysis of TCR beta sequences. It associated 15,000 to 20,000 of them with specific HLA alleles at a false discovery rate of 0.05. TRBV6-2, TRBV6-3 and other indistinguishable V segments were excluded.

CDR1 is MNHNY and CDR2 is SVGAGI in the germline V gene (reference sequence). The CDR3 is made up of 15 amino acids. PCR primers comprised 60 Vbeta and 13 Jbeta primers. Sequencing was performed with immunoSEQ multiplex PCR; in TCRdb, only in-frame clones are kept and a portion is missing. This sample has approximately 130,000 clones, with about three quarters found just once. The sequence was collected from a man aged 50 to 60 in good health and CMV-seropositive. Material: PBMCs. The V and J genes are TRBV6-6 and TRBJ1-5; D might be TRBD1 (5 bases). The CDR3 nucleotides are TGTGCAGCGGGGGATGGGGCCGACGGCAATCAGCCCCAGCATTTT. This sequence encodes CAAGDGADGNQPQHF.